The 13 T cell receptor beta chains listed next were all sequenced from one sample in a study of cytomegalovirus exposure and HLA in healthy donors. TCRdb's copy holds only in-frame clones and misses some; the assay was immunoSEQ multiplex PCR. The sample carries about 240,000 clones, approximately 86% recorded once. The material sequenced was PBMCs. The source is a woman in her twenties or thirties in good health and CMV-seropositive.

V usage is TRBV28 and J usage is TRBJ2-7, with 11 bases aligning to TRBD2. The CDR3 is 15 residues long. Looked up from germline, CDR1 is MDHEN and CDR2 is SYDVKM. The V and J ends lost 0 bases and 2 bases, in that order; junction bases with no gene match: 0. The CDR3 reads CASSLWTSGTYEQYF. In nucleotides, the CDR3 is TGTGCCAGCAGTTTATGGACTAGCGGGACCTACGAGCAGTACTTC.

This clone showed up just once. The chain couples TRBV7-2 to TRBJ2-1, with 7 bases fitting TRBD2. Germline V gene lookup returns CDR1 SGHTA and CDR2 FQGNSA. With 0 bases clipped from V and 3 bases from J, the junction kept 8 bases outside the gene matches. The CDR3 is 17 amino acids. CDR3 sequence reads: CASSLAIASGNYNEQFF. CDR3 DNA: TGTGCCAGCAGCTTAGCAATTGCTAGCGGAAACTACAATGAGCAGTTCTTC. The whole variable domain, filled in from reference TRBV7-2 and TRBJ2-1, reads GAGVSQSPSNKVTEKGKDVELRCDPISGHTALYWYRQSLGQGLEFLIYFQGNSAPDKSGLPSDRFSAERTGGSVSTLTIQRTQQEDSAVYLCASSLAIASGNYNEQFFGPGTRLTVL.

CDR3 DNA sequence: TGTGCCAGCAGTTACCTCCTAGAAGCCGGGGAGCTGTTTTTT. It yields the protein CASSYLLEAGELFF. The V gene is TRBV6-5, the J gene TRBJ2-2; D is ambiguous. Germline CDR1 reads MNHEY; CDR2 reads SVGAGI. The CDR3 contains 14 residues. Between the trimmed V and J ends, which lost 2 bases and 6 bases, there was a span of 10 bases.

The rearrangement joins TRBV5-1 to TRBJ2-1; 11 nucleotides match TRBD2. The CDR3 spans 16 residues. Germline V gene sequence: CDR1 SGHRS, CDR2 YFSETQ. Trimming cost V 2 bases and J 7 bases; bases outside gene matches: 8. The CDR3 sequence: CASSFPETSGVNEQFF. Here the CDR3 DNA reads TGCGCCAGCAGCTTTCCCGAGACTAGCGGGGTTAATGAGCAGTTCTTC.

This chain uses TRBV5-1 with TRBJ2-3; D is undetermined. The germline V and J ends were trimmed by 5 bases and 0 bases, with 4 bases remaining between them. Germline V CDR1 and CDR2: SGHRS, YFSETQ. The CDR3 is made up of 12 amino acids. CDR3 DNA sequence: TGCGCCAGCAGGACTAGCACAGATACGCAGTATTTT. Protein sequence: CASRTSTDTQYF.

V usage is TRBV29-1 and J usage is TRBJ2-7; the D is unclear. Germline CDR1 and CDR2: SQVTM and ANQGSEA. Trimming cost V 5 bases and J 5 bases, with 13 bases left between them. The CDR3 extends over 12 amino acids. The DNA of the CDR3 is TGCAGCGTTCCCCTAGGATCCGACGAGCAGTACTTC. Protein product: CSVPLGSDEQYF.

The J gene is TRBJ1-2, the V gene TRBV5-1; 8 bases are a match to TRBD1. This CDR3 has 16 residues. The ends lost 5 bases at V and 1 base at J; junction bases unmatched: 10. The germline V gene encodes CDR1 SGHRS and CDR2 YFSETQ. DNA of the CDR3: TGCGCCAGCAGTGTTGGGACAGGATCTTTTAACTATGGCTACACCTTC. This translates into CASSVGTGSFNYGYTF.

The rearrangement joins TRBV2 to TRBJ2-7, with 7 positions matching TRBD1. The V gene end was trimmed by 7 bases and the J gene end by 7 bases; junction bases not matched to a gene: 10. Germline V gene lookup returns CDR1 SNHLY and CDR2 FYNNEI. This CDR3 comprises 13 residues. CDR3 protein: CASNRDSVREQYF. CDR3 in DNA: TGTGCCAGCAACCGGGACAGTGTCCGGGAGCAGTACTTC.

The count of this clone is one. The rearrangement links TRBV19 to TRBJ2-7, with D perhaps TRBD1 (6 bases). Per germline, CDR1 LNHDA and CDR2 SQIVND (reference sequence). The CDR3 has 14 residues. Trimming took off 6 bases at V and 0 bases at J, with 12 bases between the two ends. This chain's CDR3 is CASRPTGSSYEQYF. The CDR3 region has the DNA TGTGCCAGTAGACCCACAGGGAGCTCCTACGAGCAGTACTTC. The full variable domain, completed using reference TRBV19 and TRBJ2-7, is DGGITQSPKYLFRKEGQNVTLSCEQNLNHDAMYWYRQDPGQGLRLIYYSQIVNDFQKGDIAEGYSVSREKKESFPLTVTSAQKNPTAFYLCASRPTGSSYEQYFGPGTRLTVT.

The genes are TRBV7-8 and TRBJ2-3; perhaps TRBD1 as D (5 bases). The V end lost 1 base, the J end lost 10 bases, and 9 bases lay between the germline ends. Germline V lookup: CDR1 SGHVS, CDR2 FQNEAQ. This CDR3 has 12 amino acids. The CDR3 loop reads CASSLERGAQYF. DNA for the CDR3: TGTGCCAGCAGCTTAGAAAGGGGTGCGCAGTATTTT.

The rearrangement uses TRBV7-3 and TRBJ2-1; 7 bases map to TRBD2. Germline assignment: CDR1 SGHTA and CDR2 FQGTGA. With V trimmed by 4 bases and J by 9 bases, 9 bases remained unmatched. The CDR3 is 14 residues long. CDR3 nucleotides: TGTGCCAGCAGCTCTACAGCGGGAAGGGGTGAGCAGTTCTTC. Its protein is CASSSTAGRGEQFF.

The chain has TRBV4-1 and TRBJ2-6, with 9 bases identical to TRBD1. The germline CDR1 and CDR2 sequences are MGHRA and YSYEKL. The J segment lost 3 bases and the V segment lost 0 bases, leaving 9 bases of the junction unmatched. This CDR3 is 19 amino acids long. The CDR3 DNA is TGCGCCAGCAGCCAAGATCTAGGGACAGGGAACGGTGGGGCCAACGTCCTGACTTTC. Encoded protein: CASSQDLGTGNGGANVLTF.

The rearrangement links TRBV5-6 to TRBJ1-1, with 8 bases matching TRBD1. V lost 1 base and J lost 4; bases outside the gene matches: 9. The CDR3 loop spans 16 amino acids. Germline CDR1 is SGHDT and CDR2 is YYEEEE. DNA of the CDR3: TGTGCCAGCAGCTTGTATGTGCGACAGGGGATCACTGAAGCTTTCTTT. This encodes CASSLYVRQGITEAFF.